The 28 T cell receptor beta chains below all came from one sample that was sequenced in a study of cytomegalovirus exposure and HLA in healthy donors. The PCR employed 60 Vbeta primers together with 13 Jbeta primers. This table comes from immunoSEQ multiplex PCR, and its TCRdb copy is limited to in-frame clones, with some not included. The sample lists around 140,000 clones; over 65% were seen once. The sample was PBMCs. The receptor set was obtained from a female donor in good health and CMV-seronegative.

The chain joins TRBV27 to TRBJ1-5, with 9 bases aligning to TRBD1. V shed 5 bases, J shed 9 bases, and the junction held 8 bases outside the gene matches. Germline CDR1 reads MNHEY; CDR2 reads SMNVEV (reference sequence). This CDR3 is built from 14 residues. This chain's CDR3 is CASSMGQGHRPQHF. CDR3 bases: TGTGCCAGCAGTATGGGACAGGGTCATCGGCCCCAGCATTTT.

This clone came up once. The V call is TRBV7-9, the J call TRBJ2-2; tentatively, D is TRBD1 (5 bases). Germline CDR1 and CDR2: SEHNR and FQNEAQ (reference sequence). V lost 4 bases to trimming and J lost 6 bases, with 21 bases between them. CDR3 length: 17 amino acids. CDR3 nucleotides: TGTGCCAGCAGCTCGAGTGTCCCCTCTCAGGGCCCCGGGGAGCTGTTTTTT. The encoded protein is CASSSSVPSQGPGELFF.

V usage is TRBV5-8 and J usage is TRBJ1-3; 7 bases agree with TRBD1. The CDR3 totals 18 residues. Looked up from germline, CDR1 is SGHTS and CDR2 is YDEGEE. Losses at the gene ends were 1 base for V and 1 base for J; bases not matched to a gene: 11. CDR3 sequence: CASSLWTGGYSSGNTIYF. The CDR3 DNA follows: TGTGCCAGCAGCTTGTGGACAGGCGGGTACTCTTCTGGAAACACCATATATTTT.

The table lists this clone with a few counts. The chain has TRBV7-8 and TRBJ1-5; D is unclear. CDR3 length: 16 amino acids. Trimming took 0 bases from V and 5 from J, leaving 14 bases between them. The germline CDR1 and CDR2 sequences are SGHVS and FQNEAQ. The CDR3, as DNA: TGTGCCAGCAGCTTAGCGGAGGGAGCTGTGTATCAGCCCCAGCATTTT. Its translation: CASSLAEGAVYQPQHF.

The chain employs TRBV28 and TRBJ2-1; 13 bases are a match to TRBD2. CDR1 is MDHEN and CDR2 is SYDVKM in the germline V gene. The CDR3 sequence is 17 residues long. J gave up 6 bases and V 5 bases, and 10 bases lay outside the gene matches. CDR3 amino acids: CASSPDQRTSGSNEQFF. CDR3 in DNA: TGTGCCAGCAGTCCAGACCAAAGGACTAGCGGGAGCAATGAGCAGTTCTTC.

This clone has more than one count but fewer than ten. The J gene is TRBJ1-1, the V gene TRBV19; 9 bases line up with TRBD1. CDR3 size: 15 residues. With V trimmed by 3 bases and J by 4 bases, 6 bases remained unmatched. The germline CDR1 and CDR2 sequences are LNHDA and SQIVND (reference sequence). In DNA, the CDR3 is TGTGCCAGTAGTATGGGAACAGGGGGCGTCACTGAAGCTTTCTTT. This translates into CASSMGTGGVTEAFF.

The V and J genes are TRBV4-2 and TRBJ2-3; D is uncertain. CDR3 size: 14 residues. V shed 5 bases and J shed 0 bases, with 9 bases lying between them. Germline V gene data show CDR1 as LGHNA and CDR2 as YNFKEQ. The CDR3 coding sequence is TGTGCCAGCAGCGAGGCAGTTAGCACAGATACGCAGTATTTT. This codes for CASSEAVSTDTQYF.

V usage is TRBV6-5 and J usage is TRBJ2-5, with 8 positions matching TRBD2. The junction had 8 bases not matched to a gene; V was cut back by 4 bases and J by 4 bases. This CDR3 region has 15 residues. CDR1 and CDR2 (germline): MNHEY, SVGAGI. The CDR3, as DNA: TGTGCCAGCAGTTCTCTGGGCGGGGGGTCAGAGACCCAGTACTTC. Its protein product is CASSSLGGGSETQYF.

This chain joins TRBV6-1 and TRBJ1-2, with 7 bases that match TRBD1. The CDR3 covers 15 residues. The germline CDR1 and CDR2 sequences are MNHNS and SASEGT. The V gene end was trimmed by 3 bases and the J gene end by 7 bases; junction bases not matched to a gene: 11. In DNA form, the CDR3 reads TGTGCCAGCAGTGATCGTTCGACAGGGCGATCTGGCTACACCTTC. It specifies CASSDRSTGRSGYTF.

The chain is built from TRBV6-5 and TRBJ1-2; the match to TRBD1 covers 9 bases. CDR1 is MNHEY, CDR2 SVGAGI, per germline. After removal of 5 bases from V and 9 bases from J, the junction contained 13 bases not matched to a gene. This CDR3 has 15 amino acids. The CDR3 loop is CASSGITGTGTRYTF. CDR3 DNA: TGTGCCAGCAGTGGAATCACCGGGACAGGGACTCGCTACACCTTC.

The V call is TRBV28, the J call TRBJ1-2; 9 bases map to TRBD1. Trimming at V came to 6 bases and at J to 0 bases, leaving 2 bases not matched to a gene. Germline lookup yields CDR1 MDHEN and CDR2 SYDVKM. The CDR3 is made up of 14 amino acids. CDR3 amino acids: CASRRDRANYGYTF. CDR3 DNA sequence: TGTGCCAGCAGGCGGGACAGGGCTAACTATGGCTACACCTTC.

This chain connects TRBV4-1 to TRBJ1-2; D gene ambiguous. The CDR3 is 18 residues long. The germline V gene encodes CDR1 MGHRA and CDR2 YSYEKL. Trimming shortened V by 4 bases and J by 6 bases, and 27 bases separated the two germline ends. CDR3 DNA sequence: TGCGCCAGCAGCCCTACCCCACGCAGAACTCTATCGGCGGATGGCTACACCTTC. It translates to CASSPTPRRTLSADGYTF.

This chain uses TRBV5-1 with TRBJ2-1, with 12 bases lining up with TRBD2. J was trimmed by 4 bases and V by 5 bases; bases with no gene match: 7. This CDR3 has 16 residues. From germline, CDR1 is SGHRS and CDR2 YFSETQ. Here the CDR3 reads CASRLAGGVFYNEQFF. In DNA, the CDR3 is TGCGCCAGCAGACTAGCGGGGGGCGTATTTTACAATGAGCAGTTCTTC. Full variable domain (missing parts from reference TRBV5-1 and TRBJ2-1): KAGVTQTPRYLIKTRGQQVTLSCSPISGHRSVSWYQQTPGQGLQFLFEYFSETQRNKGNFPGRFSGRQFSNSRSEMNVSTLELGDSALYLCASRLAGGVFYNEQFFGPGTRLTVL.

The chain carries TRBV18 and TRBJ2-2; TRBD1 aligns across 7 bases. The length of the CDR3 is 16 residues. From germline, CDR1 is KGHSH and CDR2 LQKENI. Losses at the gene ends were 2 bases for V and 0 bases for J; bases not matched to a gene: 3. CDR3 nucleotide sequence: TGTGCCAGCTCACCAGCACAGGGGTCGAACACCGGGGAGCTGTTTTTT. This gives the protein CASSPAQGSNTGELFF.

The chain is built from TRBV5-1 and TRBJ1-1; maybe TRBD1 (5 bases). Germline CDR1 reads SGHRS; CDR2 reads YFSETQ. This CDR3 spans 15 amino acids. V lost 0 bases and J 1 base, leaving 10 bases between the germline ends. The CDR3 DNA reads TGCGCCAGCAGCTTGGTGCAGGGCCCGAACACTGAAGCTTTCTTT. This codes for CASSLVQGPNTEAFF.

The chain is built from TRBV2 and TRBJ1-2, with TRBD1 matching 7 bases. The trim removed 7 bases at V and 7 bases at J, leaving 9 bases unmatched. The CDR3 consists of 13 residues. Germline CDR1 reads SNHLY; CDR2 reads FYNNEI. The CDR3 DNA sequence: TGTGCCAGCACTACACAGGGGAGAGGTGGCTACACCTTC. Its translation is CASTTQGRGGYTF.

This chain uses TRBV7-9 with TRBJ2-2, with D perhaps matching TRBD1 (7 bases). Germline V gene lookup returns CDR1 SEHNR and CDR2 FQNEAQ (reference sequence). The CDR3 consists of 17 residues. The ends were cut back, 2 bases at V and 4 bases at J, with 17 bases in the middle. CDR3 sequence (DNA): TGTGCCAGCAGCTTAATCGGAGGGGGCGTCGGCACCGGGGAGCTGTTTTTT. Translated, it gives CASSLIGGGVGTGELFF.

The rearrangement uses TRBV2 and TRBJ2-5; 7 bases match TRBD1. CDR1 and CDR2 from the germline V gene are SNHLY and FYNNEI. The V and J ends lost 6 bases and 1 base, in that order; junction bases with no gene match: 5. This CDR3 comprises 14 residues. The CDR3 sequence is CASSLDRVQETQYF. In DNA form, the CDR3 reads TGTGCCAGCAGCTTAGACAGGGTCCAAGAGACCCAGTACTTC.

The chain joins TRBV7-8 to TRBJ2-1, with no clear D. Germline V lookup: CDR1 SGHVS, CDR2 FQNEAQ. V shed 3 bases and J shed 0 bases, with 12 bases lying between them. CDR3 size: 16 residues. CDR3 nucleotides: TGTGCCAGCAGCTTTCTTGGCGGAGCCTCCTACAATGAGCAGTTCTTC. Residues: CASSFLGGASYNEQFF.

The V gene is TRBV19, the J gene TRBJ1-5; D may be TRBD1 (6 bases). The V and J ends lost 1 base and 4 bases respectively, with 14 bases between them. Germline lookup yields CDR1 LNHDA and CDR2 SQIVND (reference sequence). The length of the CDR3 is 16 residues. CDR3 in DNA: TGTGCCAGTAGTATAGTAGACAGGAATCTTAATCAGCCCCAGCATTTT. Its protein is CASSIVDRNLNQPQHF.

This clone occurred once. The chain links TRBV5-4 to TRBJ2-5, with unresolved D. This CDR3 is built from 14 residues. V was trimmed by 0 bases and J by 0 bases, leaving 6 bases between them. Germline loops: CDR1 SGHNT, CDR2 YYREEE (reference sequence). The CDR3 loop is CASSLGRNQETQYF. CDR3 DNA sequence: TGTGCCAGCAGCTTGGGGCGGAACCAAGAGACCCAGTACTTC.

Here the CDR3 DNA reads TGCGCCAGCAGTTCCTCAGGCAACTATGGCTACACCTTC. Translated: CASSSSGNYGYTF. The chain links TRBV10-1 to TRBJ1-2, with D unresolved. Germline CDR1 is WNHNN and CDR2 is SYGVQD (reference sequence). The V gene lost 5 bases and the J gene lost 2 bases, with 9 bases spanning the gap. The CDR3 totals 13 residues.

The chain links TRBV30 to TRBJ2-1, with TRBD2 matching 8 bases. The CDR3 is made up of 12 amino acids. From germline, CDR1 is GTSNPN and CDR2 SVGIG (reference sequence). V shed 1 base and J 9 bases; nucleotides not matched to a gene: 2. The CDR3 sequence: CAWSEAGVEQFF. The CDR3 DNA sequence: TGTGCCTGGAGTGAAGCGGGAGTTGAGCAGTTCTTC.

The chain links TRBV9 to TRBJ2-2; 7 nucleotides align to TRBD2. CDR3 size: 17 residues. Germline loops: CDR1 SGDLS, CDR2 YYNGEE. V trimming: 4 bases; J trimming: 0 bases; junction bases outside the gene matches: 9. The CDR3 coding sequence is TGTGCCAGCAGCAAAACACCAGCGGGGCCGAACACCGGGGAGCTGTTTTTT. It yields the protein CASSKTPAGPNTGELFF.

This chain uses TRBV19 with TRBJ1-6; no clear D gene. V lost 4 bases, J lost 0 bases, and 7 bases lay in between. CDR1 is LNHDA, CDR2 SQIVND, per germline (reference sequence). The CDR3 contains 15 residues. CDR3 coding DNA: TGTGCCAGTAGTAGCGGCTCCTCCTATAATTCACCCCTCCACTTT. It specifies CASSSGSSYNSPLHF.

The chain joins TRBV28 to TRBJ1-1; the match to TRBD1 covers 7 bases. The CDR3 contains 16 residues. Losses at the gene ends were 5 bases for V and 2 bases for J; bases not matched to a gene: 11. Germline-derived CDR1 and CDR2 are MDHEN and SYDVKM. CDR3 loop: CASSPLRTGFNTEAFF. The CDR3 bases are TGTGCCAGCAGTCCCCTTCGGACAGGATTTAACACTGAAGCTTTCTTT.

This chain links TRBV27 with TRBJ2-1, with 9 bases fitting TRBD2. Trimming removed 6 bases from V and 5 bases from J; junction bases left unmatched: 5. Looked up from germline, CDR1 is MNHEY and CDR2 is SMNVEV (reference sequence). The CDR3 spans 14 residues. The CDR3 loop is CASRAGGPHNEQFF. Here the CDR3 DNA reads TGTGCCAGCAGGGCGGGAGGGCCCCACAATGAGCAGTTCTTC.

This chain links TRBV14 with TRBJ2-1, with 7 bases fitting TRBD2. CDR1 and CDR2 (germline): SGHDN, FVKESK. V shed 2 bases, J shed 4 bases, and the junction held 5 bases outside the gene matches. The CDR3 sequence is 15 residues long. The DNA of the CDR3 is TGTGCCAGCAGCCAACGGGGCGGGAGATACAATGAGCAGTTCTTC. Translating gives CASSQRGGRYNEQFF.